Each of the 21 T cell receptor beta chains below was sequenced from the same sample in a study of cytomegalovirus exposure and HLA in healthy donors. Amplification used 60 Vbeta primers and 13 Jbeta primers. Using immunoSEQ multiplex PCR, the repertoire was profiled, and TCRdb retains in-frame clones only, with some absent. The sample includes around 150,000 clones, about 82% of them seen just once. The sample taken for sequencing was PBMCs. These receptors were collected from a man aged 25-45 years in good health.

This clone has only a few counts. For the CDR3, the DNA is TGTGCCAGCAGCCCCCACCTCGGCAATGAGCAGTTCTTC. Its protein product is CASSPHLGNEQFF. The chain couples TRBV11-2 to TRBJ2-1; D uncertain. V dropped 5 bases and J dropped 6 bases, with 11 bases sitting between them. Germline CDR1 and CDR2: SGHAT and FQNNGV. This CDR3 is built from 13 residues.

The rearrangement links TRBV5-1 to TRBJ2-5; D is perhaps TRBD1 (6 bases). The germline V gene encodes CDR1 SGHRS and CDR2 YFSETQ. This CDR3 is built from 14 residues. V lost 4 bases and J lost 4, with 14 bases in between. CDR3: CASSIGQFRETQYF. The CDR3 region has the DNA TGCGCCAGCAGCATTGGACAGTTTAGAGAGACCCAGTACTTC.

J is TRBJ2-6 and V is TRBV4-3; 9 nucleotides agree with TRBD1. This CDR3 is built from 19 residues. Germline CDR1 and CDR2: LGHNA and YSLEER. V trimming: 4 bases; J trimming: 1 base; junction bases outside the gene matches: 11. The CDR3: CASSPSTGGALSGANVLTF. In DNA form, the CDR3 reads TGCGCCAGCAGCCCCTCAACAGGGGGCGCCCTTTCTGGGGCCAACGTCCTGACTTTC.

The chain links TRBV11-2 to TRBJ1-4; no clear D gene. CDR3 length: 13 amino acids. V was trimmed by 5 bases and J by 8 bases, leaving 12 bases between them. Germline CDR1 is SGHAT and CDR2 is FQNNGV. The DNA for the CDR3 is TGTGCCAGCAGCCGCGTAAACCGGGAAAAACTGTTTTTT. Its protein product is CASSRVNREKLFF.

This clone was counted between two and nine times. The rearrangement joins TRBV30 to TRBJ1-2, with D possibly matching TRBD1 (5 bases). The CDR3 consists of 15 residues. V was clipped by 0 bases and J by 4 bases, with 15 bases between them. CDR1 and CDR2 (germline): GTSNPN, SVGIG (reference sequence). The CDR3 DNA is TGTGCCTGGAGTGTTCGGGGGACCTCCTTCTATGGCTACACCTTC. Translated: CAWSVRGTSFYGYTF.

The chain has TRBV19 and TRBJ1-2; weak D call: TRBD1 (6 bases). The germline V and J ends were trimmed by 4 bases and 7 bases, with 16 bases remaining between them. The CDR3 has 14 residues. CDR1 and CDR2 (germline): LNHDA, SQIVND (reference sequence). The CDR3 sequence: CASSTLRGRGGYTF. The CDR3 bases are TGTGCCAGTAGTACCCTCAGGGGCCGGGGTGGCTACACCTTC. Full variable domain (missing parts from reference TRBV19 and TRBJ1-2): DGGITQSPKYLFRKEGQNVTLSCEQNLNHDAMYWYRQDPGQGLRLIYYSQIVNDFQKGDIAEGYSVSREKKESFPLTVTSAQKNPTAFYLCASSTLRGRGGYTFGSGTRLTVV.

Here the CDR3 reads CASSQTRDSLQKDTQYF. CDR3 nucleotide sequence: TGCGCCAGCAGCCAAACACGGGACTCTCTTCAAAAAGATACGCAGTATTTT. The rearrangement uses TRBV5-1 and TRBJ2-3; D is perhaps TRBD2 (6 bases). CDR3 length: 17 residues. V was pared by 4 bases and J by 5 bases, with 23 bases between. The germline V gene encodes CDR1 SGHRS and CDR2 YFSETQ.

This clone was seen just once. V usage is TRBV9 and J usage is TRBJ1-6; D gene ambiguous. Trimming removed 4 bases at V and 10 bases at J, with 18 bases between. In germline, CDR1 is SGDLS, CDR2 YYNGEE. This CDR3 has 15 residues. The CDR3 spells CASSPPGGSPSPLHF. The CDR3 nucleotides read TGTGCCAGCAGCCCCCCAGGAGGTTCCCCCTCACCCCTCCACTTT.

The V and J genes are TRBV28 and TRBJ2-2, with 7 bases that match TRBD2. Trimming removed 5 bases from V and 4 bases from J; junction bases left unmatched: 10. The CDR3 totals 16 residues. The germline V gene has CDR1 MDHEN and CDR2 SYDVKM. CDR3 sequence (DNA): TGTGCCAGCAGTCCACTCGCGGGAGCGGGCACCGGGGAGCTGTTTTTT. Translation gives CASSPLAGAGTGELFF.

The V gene is TRBV5-6, the J gene TRBJ1-2, with TRBD1 matching 9 bases. The junction had 13 bases not matched to a gene; V was cut back by 3 bases and J by 4 bases. Per the germline V gene, CDR1 is SGHDT and CDR2 is YYEEEE. The CDR3 runs 17 residues. The CDR3 protein is CASSSPRDREDPYGYTF. In DNA form, the CDR3 reads TGTGCCAGCAGCTCACCACGGGACAGGGAAGATCCCTATGGCTACACCTTC.

This clone was seen a handful of times. The chain has TRBV25-1 and TRBJ2-1, with 11 nucleotides matching TRBD2. Germline lookup yields CDR1 MGHDK and CDR2 SYGVNS. The CDR3 totals 18 residues. V shed 3 bases, J shed 3 bases, and the junction held 10 bases outside the gene matches. As DNA, the CDR3 is TGTGCCAGCAGTGAGGTATTATATGGACTAGCGGGCTACAATGAGCAGTTCTTC. Protein product: CASSEVLYGLAGYNEQFF.

The chain recombines TRBV7-5 with TRBJ1-5. TRBV7-5 is deemed a pseudogene. This CDR3 region has 16 residues. CDR3 region: CVRSFVGFYSNQPQHF. Here the CDR3 DNA reads TGTGTCAGAAGCTTTGTTGGTTTCTATAGCAATCAGCCCCAGCATTTT.

The chain couples TRBV9 to TRBJ2-5; 14 bases are a match to TRBD2. The CDR3 spans 16 residues. CDR1 SGDLS and CDR2 YYNGEE come from the germline V gene. V lost 3 bases and J lost 5; bases outside the gene matches: 6. This chain's CDR3 is CASSAGLAGVRETQYF. The DNA for the CDR3 is TGTGCCAGCAGCGCGGGACTAGCGGGAGTGAGGGAGACCCAGTACTTC.

The rearrangement joins TRBV10-3 to TRBJ2-5; TRBD1 is a possible D gene (5 bases). The CDR3 covers 13 residues. CDR1 ENHRY and CDR2 SYGVKD come from the germline V gene. Trimming cost V 2 bases and J 5 bases, with 9 bases left between them. The CDR3 nucleotides are TGTGCCATCAGTGAGATGGGGCGGGAGACCCAGTACTTC. It specifies CAISEMGRETQYF.

This clone occurred once. This chain joins TRBV28 and TRBJ1-4, with D uncertain. The CDR3 is 12 amino acids. CDR1 and CDR2 from the germline V gene are MDHEN and SYDVKM. Trimming removed 8 bases at V and 4 bases at J, with 8 bases between. The CDR3 reads CASGPLNEKLFF. CDR3 nucleotide sequence: TGTGCCAGCGGGCCGCTTAATGAAAAACTGTTTTTT.

This clone was detected only once. The genes are TRBV19 and TRBJ2-7, with 9 bases matching TRBD1. V shed 5 bases and J 3 bases; nucleotides not matched to a gene: 5. This CDR3 has 14 amino acids. Germline CDR1 is LNHDA and CDR2 is SQIVND (reference sequence). The CDR3 loop reads CASSPGTGHYEQYF. The CDR3 bases are TGTGCCAGTAGTCCCGGGACAGGGCACTACGAGCAGTACTTC.

The genes are TRBV27 and TRBJ2-1; D remains unclear. This CDR3 is 13 amino acids long. Germline V gives CDR1 MNHEY, CDR2 SMNVEV (reference sequence). V was cut by 1 base and J by 9 bases, with 10 bases left in between. CDR3 nucleotide sequence: TGTGCCAGCAGTTTATTCCCAGTGGTTGAGCAGTTCTTC. Its translation is CASSLFPVVEQFF.

The CDR3 DNA reads TGTGCCAGCAGCTTCGGGGGTGGCTACGAGCAGTACTTC. Its translation is CASSFGGGYEQYF. The gene calls are TRBV7-9 and TRBJ2-7, with D perhaps matching TRBD2 (6 bases). The CDR3 loop spans 13 amino acids. V was shortened by 3 bases and J by 3 bases, with 9 bases between the two germline ends. Germline CDR1 SEHNR, CDR2 FQNEAQ (reference sequence).

The V gene is TRBV5-1, the J gene TRBJ1-2, with 8 bases identical to TRBD1. J lost 4 bases, V lost 4 bases, and 6 bases had no gene match. This CDR3 has 14 residues. In germline, CDR1 is SGHRS, CDR2 YFSETQ. CDR3 nucleotide sequence: TGCGCCAGCAGCGAGCAGGGGGCCGGCTATGGCTACACCTTC. It yields the protein CASSEQGAGYGYTF.

This chain uses TRBV10-1 with TRBJ2-7; D is possibly TRBD1 (5 bases). The V end lost 3 bases, the J end lost 0 bases, and 9 bases lay between the germline ends. The CDR3 extends over 14 amino acids. Germline lookup yields CDR1 WNHNN and CDR2 SYGVQD (reference sequence). For the CDR3, the DNA is TGCGCCAGCAGTGATACAGGTTTCTCCTACGAGCAGTACTTC. This translates into CASSDTGFSYEQYF.

This clone has more than one count but fewer than ten. This chain uses TRBV6-1 with TRBJ2-7; 7 bases agree with TRBD2. Germline trimming cut 7 bases from V and 3 bases from J; bases unmatched to any gene: 12. This CDR3 comprises 15 residues. Germline values: CDR1 MNHNS, CDR2 SASEGT. The CDR3 nucleotides read TGTGCCAGCAAATACGCGGGAGTTGCGATCTACGAGCAGTACTTC. It specifies CASKYAGVAIYEQYF.